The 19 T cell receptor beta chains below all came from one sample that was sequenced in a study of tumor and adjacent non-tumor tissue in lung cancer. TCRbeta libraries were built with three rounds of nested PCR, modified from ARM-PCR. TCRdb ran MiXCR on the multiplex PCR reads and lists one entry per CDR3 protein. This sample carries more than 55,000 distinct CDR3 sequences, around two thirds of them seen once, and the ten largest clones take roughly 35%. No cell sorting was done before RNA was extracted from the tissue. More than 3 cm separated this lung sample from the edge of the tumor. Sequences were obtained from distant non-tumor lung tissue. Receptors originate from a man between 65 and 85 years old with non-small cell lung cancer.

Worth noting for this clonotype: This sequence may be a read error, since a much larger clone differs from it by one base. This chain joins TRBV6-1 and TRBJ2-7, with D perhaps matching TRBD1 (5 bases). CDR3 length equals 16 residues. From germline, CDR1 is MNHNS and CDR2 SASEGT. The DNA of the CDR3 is TGTGCCAGCAGTGAAGCTGGGTGGGGCCCCAGGTGCGAGCGGTACTTC. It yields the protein CASSEAGWGPRCERYF.

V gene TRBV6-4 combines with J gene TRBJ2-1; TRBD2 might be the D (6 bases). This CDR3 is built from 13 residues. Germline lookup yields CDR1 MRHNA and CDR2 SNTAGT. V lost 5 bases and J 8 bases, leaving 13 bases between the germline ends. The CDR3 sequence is CASSRDSNHEQFF. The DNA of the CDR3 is TGTGCCAGCAGTCGGGACTCGAACCATGAGCAGTTCTTC.

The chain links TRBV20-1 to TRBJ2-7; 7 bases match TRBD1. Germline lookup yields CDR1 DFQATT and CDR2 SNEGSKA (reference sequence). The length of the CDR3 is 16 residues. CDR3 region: CNASLQGERRFYEQYF. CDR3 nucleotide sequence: TGCAATGCCAGTCTTCAGGGGGAACGGCGATTCTACGAGCAGTACTTC.

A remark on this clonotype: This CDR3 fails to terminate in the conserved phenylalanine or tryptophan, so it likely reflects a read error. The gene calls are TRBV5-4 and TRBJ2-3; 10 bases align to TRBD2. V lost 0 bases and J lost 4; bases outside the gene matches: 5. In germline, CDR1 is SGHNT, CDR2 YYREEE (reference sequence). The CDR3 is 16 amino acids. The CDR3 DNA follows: TGTGCCAGCAGCTTGGGAGCGGGAGGGCCAGCAGATACGCAGTATTCC. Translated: CASSLGAGGPADTQYS.

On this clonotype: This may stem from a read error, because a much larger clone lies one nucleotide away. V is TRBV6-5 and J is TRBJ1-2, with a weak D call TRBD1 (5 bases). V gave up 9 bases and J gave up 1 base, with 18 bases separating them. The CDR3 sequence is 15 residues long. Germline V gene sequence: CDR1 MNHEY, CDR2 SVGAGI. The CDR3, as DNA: TGTGCCAGGAGCCACAATGGGGCAGTTAACTATGGCTACACCTTC. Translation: CARSHNGAVNYGYTF.

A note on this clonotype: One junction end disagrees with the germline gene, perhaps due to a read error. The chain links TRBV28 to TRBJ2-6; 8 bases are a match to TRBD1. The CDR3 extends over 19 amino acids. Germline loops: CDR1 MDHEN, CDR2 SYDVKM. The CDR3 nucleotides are TGTGCCAGCAGTTTACATGGGGCAGGGGGCGTCTCTGGGACCAACATCCTGACTTTC. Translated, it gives CASSLHGAGGVSGTNILTF. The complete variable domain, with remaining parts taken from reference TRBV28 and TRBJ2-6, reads DVKVTQSSRYLVKRTGEKVFLECVQDMDHENMFWYRQDPGLGLRLIYFSYDVKMKEKGDIPEGYSVSREKKERFSLILESASTNQTSMYLCASSLHGAGGVSGTNILTFGAGSRLTVL.

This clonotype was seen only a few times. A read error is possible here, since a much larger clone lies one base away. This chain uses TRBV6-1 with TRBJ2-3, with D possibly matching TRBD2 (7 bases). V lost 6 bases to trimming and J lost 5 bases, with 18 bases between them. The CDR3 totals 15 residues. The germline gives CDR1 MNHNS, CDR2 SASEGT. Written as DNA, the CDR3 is TGTGCCAGCAGGCGCGGAAGGGGGGGCATAGATACGCAGTATTTT. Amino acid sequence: CASRRGRGGIDTQYF.

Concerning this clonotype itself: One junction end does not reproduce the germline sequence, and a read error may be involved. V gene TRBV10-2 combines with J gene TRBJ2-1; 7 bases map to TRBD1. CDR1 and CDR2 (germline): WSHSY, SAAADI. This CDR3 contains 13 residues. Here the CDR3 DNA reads TGCGCAAGCCGGGACAGCTCCTACAATGAGAAGTTCTTC. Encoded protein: CASRDSSYNEKFF.

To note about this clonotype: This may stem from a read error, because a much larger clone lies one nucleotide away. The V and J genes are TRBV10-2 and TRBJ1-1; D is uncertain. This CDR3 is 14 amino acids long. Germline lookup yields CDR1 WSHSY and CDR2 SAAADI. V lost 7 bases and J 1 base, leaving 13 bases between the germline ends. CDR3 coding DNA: TGCGCCAGCATAGGATGGACGCAGAACACTGAAGCTTTCTTT. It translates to CASIGWTQNTEAFF.

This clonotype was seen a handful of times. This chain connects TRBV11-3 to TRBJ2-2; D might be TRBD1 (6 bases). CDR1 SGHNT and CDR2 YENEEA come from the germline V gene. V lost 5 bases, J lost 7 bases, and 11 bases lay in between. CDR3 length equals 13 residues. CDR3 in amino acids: CASSSTGYGELFF. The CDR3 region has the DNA TGTGCCAGCAGCAGCACAGGGTACGGGGAGCTGTTTTTT.

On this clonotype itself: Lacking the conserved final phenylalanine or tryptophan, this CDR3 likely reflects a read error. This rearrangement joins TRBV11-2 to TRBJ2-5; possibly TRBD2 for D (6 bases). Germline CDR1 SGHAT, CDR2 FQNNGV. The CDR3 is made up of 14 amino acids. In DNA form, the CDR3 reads TGCGCCAGCAGCCTCGGGCGGGGCCAGGGGACCCAGTACTCC. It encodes CASSLGRGQGTQYS.

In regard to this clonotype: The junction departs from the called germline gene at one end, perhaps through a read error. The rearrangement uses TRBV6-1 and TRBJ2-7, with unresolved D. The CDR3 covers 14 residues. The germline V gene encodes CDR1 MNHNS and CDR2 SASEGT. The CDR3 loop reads CVSSDMPPLGEQYF. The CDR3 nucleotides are TGTGTCAGCAGTGACATGCCCCCACTTGGGGAGCAGTACTTC.

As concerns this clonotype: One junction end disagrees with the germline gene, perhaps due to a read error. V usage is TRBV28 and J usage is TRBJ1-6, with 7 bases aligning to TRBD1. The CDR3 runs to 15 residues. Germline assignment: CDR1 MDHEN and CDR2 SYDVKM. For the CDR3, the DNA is TGTGCCAGCAGTCCAGGGACAGTCTATAATTCACTCCTCCACTTT. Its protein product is CASSPGTVYNSLLHF.

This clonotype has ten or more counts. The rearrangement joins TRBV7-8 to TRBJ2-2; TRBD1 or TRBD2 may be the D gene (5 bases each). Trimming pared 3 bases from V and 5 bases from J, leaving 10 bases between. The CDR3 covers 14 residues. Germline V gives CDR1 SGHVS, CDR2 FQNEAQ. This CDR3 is CASSLGVSTGELFF. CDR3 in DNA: TGTGCCAGCAGCTTGGGGGTATCGACCGGGGAGCTGTTTTTT.

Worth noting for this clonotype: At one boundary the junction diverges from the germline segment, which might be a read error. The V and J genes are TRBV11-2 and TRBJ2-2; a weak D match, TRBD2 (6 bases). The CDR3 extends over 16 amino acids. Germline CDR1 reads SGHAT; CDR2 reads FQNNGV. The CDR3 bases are TGCGCCAGCAGGGCTGCCTCGGGACTTTACACCGGGGAGCTGTATTTT. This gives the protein CASRAASGLYTGELYF.

The chain's CDR3 is CASSAAPGTNYGYTF. In DNA form, the CDR3 reads TGCGCCAGCAGCGCCGCGCCGGGGACTAACTATGGCTACACCTTC. The chain uses TRBV5-1 and TRBJ1-2, with no clear D. The CDR3 is 15 amino acids. CDR1 and CDR2 from the germline V gene are SGHRS and YFSETQ. The V and J ends lost 4 bases and 0 bases respectively, with 13 bases between them.

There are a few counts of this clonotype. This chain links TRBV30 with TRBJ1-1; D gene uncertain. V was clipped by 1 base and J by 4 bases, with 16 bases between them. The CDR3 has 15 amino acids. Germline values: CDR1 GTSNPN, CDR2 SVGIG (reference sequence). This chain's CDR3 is CAWSGLDGVGTEAFF. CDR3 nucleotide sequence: TGTGCCTGGAGTGGCCTGGACGGGGTTGGCACTGAAGCTTTCTTT.

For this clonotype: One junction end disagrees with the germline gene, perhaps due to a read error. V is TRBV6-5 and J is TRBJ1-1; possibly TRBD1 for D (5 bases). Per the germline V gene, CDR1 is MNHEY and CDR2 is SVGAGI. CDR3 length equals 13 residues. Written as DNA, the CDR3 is TGTGTCACTACGACCAGGGAAGACACTGGAGCTTTCTTT. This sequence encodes CVTTTREDTGAFF.

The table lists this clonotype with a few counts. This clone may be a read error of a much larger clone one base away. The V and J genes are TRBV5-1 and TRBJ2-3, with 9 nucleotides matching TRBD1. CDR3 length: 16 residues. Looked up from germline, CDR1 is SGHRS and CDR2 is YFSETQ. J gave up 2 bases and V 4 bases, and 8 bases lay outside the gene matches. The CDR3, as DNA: TGCGCCAGCAGCCCAAGGGGGACAGGGAACACAGATACGCAGTATTTT. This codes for CASSPRGTGNTDTQYF. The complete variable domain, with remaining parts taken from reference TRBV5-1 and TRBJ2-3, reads KAGVTQTPRYLIKTRGQQVTLSCSPISGHRSVSWYQQTPGQGLQFLFEYFSETQRNKGNFPGRFSGRQFSNSRSEMNVSTLELGDSALYLCASSPRGTGNTDTQYFGPGTRLTVL.